Below are 25 T cell receptor beta chains sequenced from a single sample in a study of T-cell memory formation after mild COVID-19. Each CDR3 protein gets one entry after TCRdb re-called the 5' RACE reads with MiXCR. The sample consists of 300,000 to 400,000 distinct CDR3 sequences, approximately 15% of them appearing once. The sample was PBMCs or a T cell subset sorted from them (not recorded which). The receptors shown here come from a man aged 18 to 29 who had mild COVID-19 (a few samples of this study predate the infection). Cell type and time point are not known.

This clonotype has only a few counts. This CDR3 is CASSAQDQPQHF. In DNA, the CDR3 is TGTGCCAGCAGCGCACAGGATCAGCCCCAGCATTTT. The chain combines TRBV7-2 with TRBJ1-5; tentatively, D is TRBD1 (5 bases). The CDR3 runs to 12 residues. CDR1 SGHTA and CDR2 FQGNSA come from the germline V gene. Trimming took 5 bases from V and 5 from J, leaving 7 bases between them.

This clonotype was detected only a few times. The V and J genes are TRBV5-5 and TRBJ2-2; D unclear. CDR3 length equals 14 residues. Trimming cost V 3 bases and J 8 bases, with 14 bases left between them. Germline V gene data show CDR1 as SGHKS and CDR2 as YYEKEE (reference sequence). The CDR3 coding sequence is TGTGCCAGCAGCTCATCCGGACCTTGGGGGGAGCTGTTTTTT. This encodes CASSSSGPWGELFF.

This clonotype was picked up a small number of times. This chain links TRBV9 with TRBJ1-6; 10 bases map to TRBD1. Germline V gene lookup returns CDR1 SGDLS and CDR2 YYNGEE. The CDR3 contains 16 residues. V gave up 4 bases and J gave up 8 bases; unmatched junction bases: 9. CDR3 nucleotides: TGTGCCAGCAGCCCGCGACAGGGGGCTGGGGATTCACCCCTCCACTTT. Residues: CASSPRQGAGDSPLHF.

The chain combines TRBV9 with TRBJ2-1; TRBD2 matches at 8 bases. The J segment lost 7 bases and the V segment lost 3 bases, leaving 12 bases of the junction unmatched. The CDR3 spans 16 residues. Germline lookup yields CDR1 SGDLS and CDR2 YYNGEE. CDR3 sequence: CASSELGRERGNEQFF. The CDR3, as DNA: TGTGCCAGCAGCGAGCTTGGTAGGGAGCGGGGGAATGAGCAGTTCTTC.

The V call is TRBV29-1, the J call TRBJ1-5, with a possible D match to TRBD1 (5 bases). The germline CDR1 and CDR2 sequences are SQVTM and ANQGSEA. V lost 3 bases and J lost 7, with 13 bases in between. This CDR3 spans 13 amino acids. This chain's CDR3 is CSVEVRENQPQHF. The CDR3 nucleotides read TGCAGCGTTGAGGTCAGGGAGAACCAGCCCCAGCATTTT.

This clonotype occurred once. A much larger clone sits a single nucleotide away, making a read error possible. The rearrangement joins TRBV2 to TRBJ1-5, with D perhaps matching TRBD1 (6 bases). The CDR3 is 19 amino acids. Germline CDR1 reads SNHLY; CDR2 reads FYNNEI. DNA of the CDR3: TGTGCCAGCAGTGCTTTGGCCTGGACAGCCGATTATAGCAATAAGCCCCAGCATTTT. Amino acid sequence: CASSALAWTADYSNKPQHF.

Only a few counts were recorded for this clonotype. This chain joins TRBV11-2 and TRBJ1-1; D ambiguous. Germline CDR1 is SGHAT and CDR2 is FQNNGV. Trimming removed 6 bases at V and 0 bases at J, with 11 bases between. This CDR3 has 14 amino acids. The CDR3 DNA reads as TGTGCCAGCAGGGTGTACAGCATGAACACTGAAGCTTTCTTT. As protein: CASRVYSMNTEAFF.

This chain links TRBV12-3 or TRBV12-4 with TRBJ1-1, with D possibly matching TRBD1 (6 bases). This CDR3 is 14 amino acids long. The V end was cut by 7 bases, the J end by 1 base, with 13 bases between. CDR3 sequence (DNA): TGTGCCAGCACCTCCTCGGACAGGAACACTGAAGCTTTCTTT. This sequence encodes CASTSSDRNTEAFF.

This clonotype has just a few counts. The chain recombines TRBV7-2 with TRBJ2-2, with D possibly called TRBD1 or TRBD2 (5 bases each). V was shortened by 5 bases and J by 0 bases, with 10 bases between the two germline ends. Germline V gene lookup returns CDR1 SGHTA and CDR2 FQGNSA. The CDR3 totals 15 residues. In DNA, the CDR3 is TGTGCCAGCAGCCCGGGACCGGCGAACACCGGGGAGCTGTTTTTT. Its protein is CASSPGPANTGELFF. The full variable domain, in which reference TRBV7-2 and TRBJ2-2 provide the parts outside the CDR3, is GAGVSQSPSNKVTEKGKDVELRCDPISGHTALYWYRQSLGQGLEFLIYFQGNSAPDKSGLPSDRFSAERTGGSVSTLTIQRTQQEDSAVYLCASSPGPANTGELFFGEGSRLTVL.

This clonotype was seen a handful of times. The V and J genes are TRBV24-1 and TRBJ1-1; TRBD1 aligns across 7 bases. This CDR3 has 13 amino acids. CDR1 and CDR2 from the germline V gene are KGHDR and SFDVKD. The J segment lost 1 base and the V segment lost 7 bases, leaving 2 bases of the junction unmatched. The CDR3 is CATSAGGNTEAFF. CDR3 nucleotide sequence: TGTGCCACCAGCGCAGGGGGGAACACTGAAGCTTTCTTT.

This clonotype has a handful of counts. The V gene is TRBV7-6, the J gene TRBJ2-7; D might be TRBD1 (6 bases). CDR3 length: 15 residues. Trimming cost V 6 bases and J 3 bases, with 18 bases left between them. Looked up from germline, CDR1 is SGHVS and CDR2 is FNYEAQ. The CDR3 loop reads CASSPLTGHDYEQYF. The DNA of the CDR3 is TGTGCCAGCAGTCCTCTCACGGGACACGACTACGAGCAGTACTTC.

In its sample, this clonotype was seen a few times. The chain uses TRBV6-2 or TRBV6-3 and TRBJ2-1; TRBD2 matches at 7 bases. Trimming took 7 bases from V and 0 from J; bases not matched to a gene: 9. Germline lookup yields CDR1 MNHEY and CDR2 SVGEGT. The CDR3 has 16 amino acids. The CDR3 spells CASTWEGTSSYNEQFF. The CDR3 DNA reads TGTGCCAGCACTTGGGAGGGAACATCCTCCTACAATGAGCAGTTCTTC.

This clonotype was seen ten or more times. The V call is TRBV4-3, the J call TRBJ1-6; the D gene is possibly TRBD1 (5 bases). Germline lookup yields CDR1 LGHNA and CDR2 YSLEER. The V end lost 2 bases, the J end lost 10 bases, and 15 bases lay between the germline ends. This CDR3 comprises 15 residues. The CDR3 is CASSQRDGGRSPLHF. The CDR3 nucleotides are TGCGCCAGCAGCCAAAGGGATGGGGGTCGGTCACCCCTCCACTTT.

This clonotype turned up a few times. This sequence joins TRBV5-1 and TRBJ2-5; D not certain. Germline V gene lookup returns CDR1 SGHRS and CDR2 YFSETQ. The V end lost 4 bases, the J end lost 5 bases, and 18 bases lay between the germline ends. The CDR3 length is 15 residues. CDR3 region: CASSPVAPIGETQYF. CDR3 coding DNA: TGCGCCAGCAGCCCAGTCGCGCCCATCGGGGAGACCCAGTACTTC.

CDR3 sequence: CSARGASGGVHNEQFF. CDR3 in DNA: TGCAGTGCTAGAGGCGCTAGCGGGGGGGTCCACAATGAGCAGTTCTTC. This sequence joins TRBV20-1 and TRBJ2-1, with 12 bases that match TRBD2. Germline values: CDR1 DFQATT, CDR2 SNEGSKA (reference sequence). Trimming cost V 1 base and J 5 bases; bases outside gene matches: 6. This CDR3 has 16 residues.

This clonotype came up a few times. The chain combines TRBV6-6 with TRBJ2-1; 8 bases match TRBD2. J was trimmed by 0 bases and V by 5 bases; bases with no gene match: 9. Germline loops: CDR1 MNHNY, CDR2 SVGAGI (reference sequence). CDR3 length equals 17 residues. The CDR3 DNA follows: TGTGCCAGCAGTAGAGAAGGACTAGCCAGCTCCTACAATGAGCAGTTCTTC. Translated, it gives CASSREGLASSYNEQFF.

The chain joins TRBV25-1 to TRBJ2-7, with TRBD1 identical over 8 bases. The germline V gene has CDR1 MGHDK and CDR2 SYGVNS. The length of the CDR3 is 14 residues. Germline trimming cut 2 bases from V and 5 bases from J; bases unmatched to any gene: 5. The CDR3 sequence is CASSERGQGHEQYF. The CDR3 DNA sequence: TGTGCCAGCAGTGAACGTGGACAGGGCCACGAGCAGTACTTC.

This clonotype was found a few times. The chain carries TRBV4-1 and TRBJ1-2; D is ambiguous. The CDR3 is made up of 12 amino acids. The V and J ends lost 0 bases and 8 bases respectively, with 7 bases between them. Germline V gene lookup returns CDR1 MGHRA and CDR2 YSYEKL. DNA of the CDR3: TGCGCCAGCAGCCAAGAGATAACGGGCTACACCTTC. Its translation: CASSQEITGYTF.

This chain links TRBV9 with TRBJ2-3, with 8 nucleotides matching TRBD2. The CDR3 extends over 16 amino acids. CDR1 SGDLS and CDR2 YYNGEE come from the germline V gene. V gave up 2 bases and J gave up 2 bases; unmatched junction bases: 7. The CDR3 loop reads CASSVDLAGYTDTQYF. The CDR3 DNA follows: TGTGCCAGCAGCGTCGACTTAGCGGGGTACACAGATACGCAGTATTTT.

This clonotype appeared a few times. The chain employs TRBV19 and TRBJ2-2; D unclear. The V end was cut by 6 bases, the J end by 6 bases, with 5 bases between. CDR1 LNHDA and CDR2 SQIVND come from the germline V gene (reference sequence). This CDR3 is built from 11 residues. The CDR3 spells CASRHSGELFF. CDR3 coding DNA: TGTGCCAGTAGACACTCCGGGGAGCTGTTTTTT.

This chain uses TRBV6-6 with TRBJ1-5; D is unresolved. Per the germline V gene, CDR1 is MNHNY and CDR2 is SVGAGI (reference sequence). Trimming cost V 2 bases and J 0 bases, with 11 bases left between them. The CDR3 contains 16 residues. The CDR3 DNA reads TGTGCCAGCAGTTACCCCCAGCAGTATAGCAATCAGCCCCAGCATTTT. This gives the protein CASSYPQQYSNQPQHF.

This clonotype was observed at least ten times. V and J are TRBV20-1 and TRBJ2-7, with D unresolved. CDR3 size: 12 residues. CDR1 DFQATT and CDR2 SNEGSKA come from the germline V gene (reference sequence). V lost 5 bases, J lost 3 bases, and 11 bases lay in between. The CDR3 DNA reads TGCAGTGCTTCGGACGATCTCTACGAGCAGTACTTC. It yields the protein CSASDDLYEQYF.

Comments on this clonotype: The DNA is left out, because the CDR3 cannot be placed on it with certainty; the CDR3 is given as TCRdb lists it. The chain recombines TRBV5-1 with TRBJ2-2. The CDR3 is 15 amino acids in total, end residues counted. Germline-derived CDR1 and CDR2 are SGHRS and YFSETQ. This CDR3 is CASSPGMNTGELFFF.

J is TRBJ2-1 and V is TRBV7-7, with 9 bases aligning to TRBD2. CDR1 and CDR2 from the germline V gene are SSHAT and FNYEAQ (reference sequence). Trimming took 5 bases from V and 8 from J; bases not matched to a gene: 16. There are 17 residues in the CDR3. This CDR3 reads CASSQRGSGGPGDEQFF. For the CDR3, the DNA is TGTGCCAGCAGCCAGCGGGGTAGCGGGGGCCCCGGGGATGAGCAGTTCTTC.

There are many counts of this clonotype. A clone one base away is much larger, so this may be a read error. The gene calls are TRBV7-6 and TRBJ2-3; D perhaps matches TRBD2 (6 bases). There are 13 residues in the CDR3. V shed 5 bases and J shed 4 bases, with 10 bases lying between them. Germline loops: CDR1 SGHVS, CDR2 FNYEAQ. This CDR3 reads CASSTGLADTQYF. CDR3 coding DNA: TGTGCCAGCAGCACGGGACTGGCAGATACGCAGTATTTT.